This T cell receptor beta chain stems from a study of CD8+ T cells in alopecia areata. Study-level information: Affected scalp percentage set treated patients' severity scores. Study-level points and caveats: The study found that many expanded lesional clones persisted in scalp and blood during tofacitinib. TCRs were shared less clearly across patients than in mice, possibly for HLA-related reasons.

The V end was cut by 4 bases, the J end by 7 bases, with 7 bases between. The CDR3 is 11 amino acids. Per the germline V gene, CDR1 is MNHEY and CDR2 is SVGAGI. Sample treatment: oral pan-JAK inhibitor, 5-10 mg twice daily. As the sequencing template, cDNA was produced by extracting RNA and reverse transcribing it. TCRdb's copy holds only in-frame clones and misses some; the assay was immunoSEQ multiplex PCR. The sample holds 150,000 to 200,000 clones, approximately 52% seen once. A word on this clone: The antigen remains undetermined.

The sample here was CD4+ T cells sorted from blood, taken at week 56, from a patient treated with tofacitinib. The rearrangement links TRBV6-5 to TRBJ2-5; D gene unclear. This TCR derives from a human donor with alopecia areata. The DNA for the CDR3 is TGTGCCAGCAGTTCGCGTTGGACCCAGTACTTC. It specifies CASSSRWTQYF.